What follows are 10 T cell receptor beta chains derived from one specimen sequenced in a study of blood T cell repertoires in COVID-19. Clones were read by immunoSEQ multiplex PCR, and TCRdb kept only the in-frame ones, dropping some. This repertoire shows about 360,000 clones, 75% to 90% found once; its top ten account for roughly 7.2%. Sequencing was done on a sample of peripheral blood. The receptor source for this set is a woman aged 55-70 years with COVID-19, enrolled during active disease.

The rearrangement links TRBV27 to TRBJ1-2; D is possibly TRBD1 (5 bases). The CDR3 totals 14 residues. Germline V gene data show CDR1 as MNHEY and CDR2 as SMNVEV (reference sequence). Trimming pared 6 bases from V and 7 bases from J, leaving 18 bases between. CDR3 nucleotides: TGTGCCAGCAGATACCTAGGCGGGGCGGGTGGCTACACCTTC. Its translation is CASRYLGGAGGYTF.

This chain links TRBV29-1 with TRBJ2-1, with 10 nucleotides matching TRBD2. CDR3 size: 14 residues. Germline V gives CDR1 SQVTM, CDR2 ANQGSEA. Trimming removed 6 bases from V and 4 bases from J; junction bases left unmatched: 6. CDR3 bases: TGCAGCGTGGTCACTAGCGGGGTTTACAATGAGCAGTTCTTC. Its protein is CSVVTSGVYNEQFF.

V usage is TRBV4-1 and J usage is TRBJ2-3; 7 bases agree with TRBD1. V was clipped by 0 bases and J by 1 base; unmatched bases: 4. Germline lookup yields CDR1 MGHRA and CDR2 YSYEKL. The CDR3 contains 16 residues. The CDR3 loop reads CASSQDYGTGTDTQYF. In DNA, the CDR3 is TGCGCCAGCAGCCAAGATTATGGGACAGGCACAGATACGCAGTATTTT.

This chain links TRBV7-2 with TRBJ1-1; no definite D call. V was shortened by 1 base and J by 2 bases, with 8 bases between the two germline ends. The CDR3 is 14 residues long. The germline CDR1 and CDR2 sequences are SGHTA and FQGNSA. CDR3 nucleotides: TGTGCCAGCAGCTTAGACAGAACTAACACTGAAGCTTTCTTT. Translating gives CASSLDRTNTEAFF.

The genes are TRBV6-6 and TRBJ1-2; TRBD1 matches at 9 bases. The germline V gene encodes CDR1 MNHNY and CDR2 SVGAGI (reference sequence). The CDR3 runs 12 residues. J gave up 8 bases and V 6 bases, and 4 bases lay outside the gene matches. CDR3 bases: TGTGCCAGCAGAAGGACAGGGGACGGCTACACCTTC. Its protein is CASRRTGDGYTF.

The chain employs TRBV5-1 and TRBJ2-5, with 7 bases identical to TRBD2. Losses at the gene ends were 0 bases for V and 2 bases for J; bases not matched to a gene: 7. Germline V gene lookup returns CDR1 SGHRS and CDR2 YFSETQ. This CDR3 is 16 amino acids long. In nucleotides, the CDR3 is TGCGCCAGCAGCTTGGCCGGGCAGGGAGGGCAAGAGACCCAGTACTTC. This gives the protein CASSLAGQGGQETQYF.

This rearrangement joins TRBV2 to TRBJ1-5; 9 bases fit TRBD1. The V gene end was trimmed by 6 bases and the J gene end by 6 bases; junction bases not matched to a gene: 9. The CDR3 covers 15 residues. Germline V gene lookup returns CDR1 SNHLY and CDR2 FYNNEI. The CDR3 is CASRAQGAYVQPQHF. As DNA, the CDR3 is TGTGCCAGCAGGGCACAGGGGGCCTACGTTCAGCCCCAGCATTTT.

This sequence joins TRBV12-3 or TRBV12-4 and TRBJ1-2, with D hard to call. V was shortened by 6 bases and J by 4 bases, with 3 bases between the two germline ends. The length of the CDR3 is 10 residues. The CDR3 DNA is TGTGCCAGCAGCCTCTATGGCTACACCTTC. This sequence encodes CASSLYGYTF.

The CDR3 protein is CASSISINQPQHF. As DNA, the CDR3 is TGTGCCAGTAGTATTAGTATCAATCAGCCCCAGCATTTT. The gene calls are TRBV19 and TRBJ1-5; D is unclear. The germline V gene has CDR1 LNHDA and CDR2 SQIVND (reference sequence). With 3 bases removed from V and 3 bases from J, the gap between germline ends came to 6 bases. This CDR3 is built from 13 residues.

This clone was recorded a few times. This chain connects TRBV19 to TRBJ1-6, with D perhaps TRBD1 (5 bases). This CDR3 region has 13 residues. V dropped 7 bases and J dropped 7 bases, with 11 bases sitting between them. CDR1 and CDR2 from the germline V gene are LNHDA and SQIVND (reference sequence). Here the CDR3 DNA reads TGTGCCAGTACGCCAGGGAAGAATTCACCCCTCCACTTT. Translation: CASTPGKNSPLHF.